These 2 T cell receptor beta chains originate from one sample sequenced in a study of T cells in women clearing cervical HPV infection. The table came from immunoSEQ multiplex PCR; TCRdb's copy has only in-frame clones and leaves some out. Its table lists some 20,000 clones. Source material: blood buffy coat. These receptors were taken from a woman between 18 and 75 years old with a cervical HPV16 infection that either progressed to CIN3+ or cleared (not recorded which).

Note on this clone: The sequenced fragment ends 3 residues before the CDR3 boundary, so the rest is inferred from the germline J gene. V is TRBV4-2 and J is TRBJ2-2, with 8 bases aligning to TRBD2. Germline CDR1 LGHNA, CDR2 YNFKEQ. The CDR3 spans 18 residues. The CDR3 DNA, read in part, is TGTGCCAGCAGCCAAAGCTCAAGCAGTTCTCCGGGGGGGGAAAAG. Protein: CASSQSSSSSPGGEK. In full, the CDR3 is CASSQSSSSSPGGEKLFF.

Concerning this clone: The sequence runs out 3 residues before the end of the CDR3; the remainder is reconstructed from the germline J gene. This sample includes further DNA sequences coding for the same CDR3. This chain connects TRBV7-2 to TRBJ2-5; 8 bases are a match to TRBD1. Trimming cost V 5 bases and J 2 bases; bases outside gene matches: 4. Per the germline V gene, CDR1 is SGHTA and CDR2 is FQGNSA. This CDR3 is 14 amino acids long. CDR3 bases read: TGTGCCAGCAGCCTCGACAGGGGACAAGAGACC. Protein product: CASSLDRGQET. From start to end, the CDR3 is CASSLDRGQETQYF.